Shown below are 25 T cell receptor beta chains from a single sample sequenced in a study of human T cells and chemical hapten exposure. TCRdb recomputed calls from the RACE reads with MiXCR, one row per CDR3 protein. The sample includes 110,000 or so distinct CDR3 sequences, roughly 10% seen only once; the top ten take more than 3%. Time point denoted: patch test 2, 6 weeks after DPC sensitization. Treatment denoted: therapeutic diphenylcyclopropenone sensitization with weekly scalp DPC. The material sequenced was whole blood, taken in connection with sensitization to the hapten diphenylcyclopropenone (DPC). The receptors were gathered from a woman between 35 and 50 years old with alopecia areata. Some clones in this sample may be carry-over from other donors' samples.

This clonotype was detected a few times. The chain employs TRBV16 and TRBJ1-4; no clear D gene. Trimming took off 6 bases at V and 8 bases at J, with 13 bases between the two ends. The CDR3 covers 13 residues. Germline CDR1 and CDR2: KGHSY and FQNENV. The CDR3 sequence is CASSLFPAEKLFF. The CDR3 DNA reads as TGTGCCAGCAGTCTCTTTCCTGCGGAAAAACTGTTTTTT.

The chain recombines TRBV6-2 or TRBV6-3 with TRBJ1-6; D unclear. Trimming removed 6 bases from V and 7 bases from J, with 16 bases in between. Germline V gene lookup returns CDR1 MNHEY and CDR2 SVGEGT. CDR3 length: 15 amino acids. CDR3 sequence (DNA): TGTGCCAGCAGCCGGAACTACCAGACCAATTCACCCCTCCACTTT. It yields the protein CASSRNYQTNSPLHF.

DNA of the CDR3: TGCAGTGCTAAAGCGGGGGGGTACCAAGAGACCCAGTACTTC. Its translation: CSAKAGGYQETQYF. The chain has TRBV20-1 and TRBJ2-5, with TRBD2 matching 10 bases. The germline V gene has CDR1 DFQATT and CDR2 SNEGSKA (reference sequence). This CDR3 comprises 14 residues. V lost 4 bases, J lost 0 bases, and 2 bases stayed unmatched.

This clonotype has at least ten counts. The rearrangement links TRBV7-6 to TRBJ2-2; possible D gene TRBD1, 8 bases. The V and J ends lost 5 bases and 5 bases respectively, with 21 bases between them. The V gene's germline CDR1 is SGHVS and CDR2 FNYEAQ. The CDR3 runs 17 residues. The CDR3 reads CASSQPTRGRETGELFF. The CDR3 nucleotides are TGTGCCAGCAGCCAACCTACCAGGGGGCGGGAGACCGGGGAGCTGTTTTTT.

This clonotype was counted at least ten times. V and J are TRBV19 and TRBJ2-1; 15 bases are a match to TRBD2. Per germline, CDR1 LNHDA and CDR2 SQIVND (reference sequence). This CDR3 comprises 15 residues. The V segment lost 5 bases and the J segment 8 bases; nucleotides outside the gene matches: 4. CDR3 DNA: TGTGCCAGTAGTGGACTAGCGGGGGGGATCGATGAGCAGTTCTTC. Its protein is CASSGLAGGIDEQFF.

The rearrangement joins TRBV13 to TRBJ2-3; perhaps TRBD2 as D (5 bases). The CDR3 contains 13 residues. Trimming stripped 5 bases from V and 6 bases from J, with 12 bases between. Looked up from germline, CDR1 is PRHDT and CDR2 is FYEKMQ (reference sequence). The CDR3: CASSMDGGDTQYF. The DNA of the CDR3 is TGTGCCAGCAGCATGGACGGCGGGGATACGCAGTATTTT. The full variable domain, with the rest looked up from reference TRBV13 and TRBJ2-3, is AAGVIQSPRHLIKEKRETATLKCYPIPRHDTVYWYQQGPGQDPQFLISFYEKMQSDKGSIPDRFSAQQFSDYHSELNMSSLELGDSALYFCASSMDGGDTQYFGPGTRLTVL.

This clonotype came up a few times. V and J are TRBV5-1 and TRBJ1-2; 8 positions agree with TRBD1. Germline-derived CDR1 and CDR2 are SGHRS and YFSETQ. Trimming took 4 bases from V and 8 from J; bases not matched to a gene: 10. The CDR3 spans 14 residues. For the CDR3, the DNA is TGCGCCAGCAGCCCCGCTACGACAGGGGACGGCTACACCTTC. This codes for CASSPATTGDGYTF.

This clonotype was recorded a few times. As DNA, the CDR3 is TGTGCCAGCATGTTATTCATGGGGGGCACTGAAGCTTTCTTT. It codes for CASMLFMGGTEAFF. The chain recombines TRBV7-9 with TRBJ1-1, with a possible D match to TRBD1 (5 bases). The V end was cut by 7 bases, the J end by 4 bases, with 16 bases between. This CDR3 region has 14 residues. Germline loops: CDR1 SEHNR, CDR2 FQNEAQ (reference sequence).

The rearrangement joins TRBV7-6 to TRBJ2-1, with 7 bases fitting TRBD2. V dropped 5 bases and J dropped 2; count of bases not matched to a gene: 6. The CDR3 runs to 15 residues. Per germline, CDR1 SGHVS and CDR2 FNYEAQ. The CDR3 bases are TGTGCCAGCAGCCAGTGGGAGGGAACCTACAATGAGCAGTTCTTC. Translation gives CASSQWEGTYNEQFF.

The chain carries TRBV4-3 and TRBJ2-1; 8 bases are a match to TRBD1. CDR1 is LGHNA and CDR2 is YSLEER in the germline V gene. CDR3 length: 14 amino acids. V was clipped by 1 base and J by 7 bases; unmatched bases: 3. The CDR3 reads CASSQVQGGNEQFF. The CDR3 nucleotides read TGCGCCAGCAGCCAAGTACAGGGGGGAAATGAGCAGTTCTTC.

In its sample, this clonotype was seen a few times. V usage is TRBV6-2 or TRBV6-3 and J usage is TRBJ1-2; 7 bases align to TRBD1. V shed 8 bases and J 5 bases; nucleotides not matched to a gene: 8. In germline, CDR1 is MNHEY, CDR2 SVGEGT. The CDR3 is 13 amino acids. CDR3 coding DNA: TGTGCCAGCCAGTTACAGGGGTCGTATGGCTACACCTTC. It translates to CASQLQGSYGYTF.

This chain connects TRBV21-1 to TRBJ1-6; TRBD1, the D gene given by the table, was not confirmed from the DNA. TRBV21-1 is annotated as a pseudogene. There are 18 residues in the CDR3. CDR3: CASSISDRWRPYNSPLHF. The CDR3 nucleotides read TGTGCCAGCAGCATCTCAGACAGGTGGCGCCCCTATAATTCACCCCTCCACTTT.

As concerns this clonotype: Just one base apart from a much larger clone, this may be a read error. The CDR3 region has the DNA TGCAGCGCGGGGACAGGGGGCGCGGGTGAAGCTTTCTTT. Protein: CSAGTGGAGEAFF. V and J are TRBV29-1 and TRBJ1-1; 12 bases agree with TRBD1. Trimming at V came to 7 bases and at J to 7 bases, leaving 7 bases not matched to a gene. This CDR3 is 13 amino acids long. Looked up from germline, CDR1 is SQVTM and CDR2 is ANQGSEA.

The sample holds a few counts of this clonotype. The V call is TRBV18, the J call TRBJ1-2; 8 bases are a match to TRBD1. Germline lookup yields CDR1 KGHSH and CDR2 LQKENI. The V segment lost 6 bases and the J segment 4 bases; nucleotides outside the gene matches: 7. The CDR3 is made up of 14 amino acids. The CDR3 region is CASSPGQEIYGYTF. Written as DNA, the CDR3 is TGTGCCAGCTCCCCGGGACAGGAGATCTATGGCTACACCTTC.

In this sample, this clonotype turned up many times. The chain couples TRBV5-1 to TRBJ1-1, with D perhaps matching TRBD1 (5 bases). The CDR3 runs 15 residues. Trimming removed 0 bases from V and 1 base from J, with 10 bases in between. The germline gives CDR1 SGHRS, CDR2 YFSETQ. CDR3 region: CASSLVGTSNTEAFF. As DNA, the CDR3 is TGCGCCAGCAGCTTGGTCGGGACGTCGAACACTGAAGCTTTCTTT.

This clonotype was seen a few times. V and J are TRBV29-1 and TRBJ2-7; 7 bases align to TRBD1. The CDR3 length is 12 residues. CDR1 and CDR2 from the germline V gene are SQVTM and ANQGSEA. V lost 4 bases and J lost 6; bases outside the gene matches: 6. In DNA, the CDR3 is TGCAGCGTTGGAGACAGGGCCCTCGAGCAGTACTTC. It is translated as CSVGDRALEQYF.

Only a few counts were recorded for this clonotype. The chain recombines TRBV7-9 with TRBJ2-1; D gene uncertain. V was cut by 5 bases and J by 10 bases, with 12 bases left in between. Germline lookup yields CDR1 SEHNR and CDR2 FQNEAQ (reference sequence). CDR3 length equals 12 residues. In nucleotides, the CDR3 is TGTGCCAGCAGCAGCAGCTCTGCCGAGCAGTTCTTC. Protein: CASSSSSAEQFF.

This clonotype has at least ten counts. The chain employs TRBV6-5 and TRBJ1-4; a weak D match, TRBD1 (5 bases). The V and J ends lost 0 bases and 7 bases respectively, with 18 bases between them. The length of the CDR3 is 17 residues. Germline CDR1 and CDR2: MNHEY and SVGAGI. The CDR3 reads CASSYSAIRERSEKLFF. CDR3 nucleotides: TGTGCCAGCAGTTACTCGGCAATCAGGGAGCGGAGTGAAAAACTGTTTTTT.

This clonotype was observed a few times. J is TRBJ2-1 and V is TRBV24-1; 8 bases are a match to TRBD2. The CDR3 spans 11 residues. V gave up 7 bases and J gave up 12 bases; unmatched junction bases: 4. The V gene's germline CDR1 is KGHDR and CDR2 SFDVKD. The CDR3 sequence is CATSERGRQFF. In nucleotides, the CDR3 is TGTGCCACCAGCGAGCGGGGGCGGCAGTTCTTC.

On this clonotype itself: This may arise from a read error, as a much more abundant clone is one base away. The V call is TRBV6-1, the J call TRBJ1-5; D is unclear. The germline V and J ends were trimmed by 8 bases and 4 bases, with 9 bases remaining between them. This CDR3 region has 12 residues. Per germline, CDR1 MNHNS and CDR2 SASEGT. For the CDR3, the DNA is TGTGCCAGCGGTGCGCGGAATCAGCCCCAGCATTTT. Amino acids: CASGARNQPQHF.

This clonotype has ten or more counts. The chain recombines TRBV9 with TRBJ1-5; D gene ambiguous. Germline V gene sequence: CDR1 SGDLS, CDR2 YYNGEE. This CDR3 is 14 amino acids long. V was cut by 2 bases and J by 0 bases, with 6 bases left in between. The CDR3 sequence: CASSVDGSNQPQHF. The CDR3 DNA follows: TGTGCCAGCAGCGTGGACGGTAGCAATCAGCCCCAGCATTTT. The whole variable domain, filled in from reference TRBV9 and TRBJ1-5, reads DSGVTQTPKHLITATGQRVTLRCSPRSGDLSVYWYQQSLDQGLQFLIQYYNGEERAKGNILERFSAQQFPDLHSELNLSSLELGDSALYFCASSVDGSNQPQHFGDGTRLSIL.

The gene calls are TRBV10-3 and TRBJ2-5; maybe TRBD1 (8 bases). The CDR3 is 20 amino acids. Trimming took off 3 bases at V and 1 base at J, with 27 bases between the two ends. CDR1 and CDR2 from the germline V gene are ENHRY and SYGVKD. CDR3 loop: CAISESRRTGPGGLQETQYF. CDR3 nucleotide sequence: TGTGCCATCAGTGAAAGTAGGCGGACAGGGCCGGGGGGCCTCCAAGAGACCCAGTACTTC.

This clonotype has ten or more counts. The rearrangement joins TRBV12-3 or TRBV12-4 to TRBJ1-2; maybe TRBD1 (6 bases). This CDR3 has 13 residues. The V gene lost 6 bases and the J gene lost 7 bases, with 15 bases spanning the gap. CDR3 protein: CASSRSGQSGYTF. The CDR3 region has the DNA TGTGCCAGCAGCCGCTCGGGACAAAGTGGCTACACCTTC.

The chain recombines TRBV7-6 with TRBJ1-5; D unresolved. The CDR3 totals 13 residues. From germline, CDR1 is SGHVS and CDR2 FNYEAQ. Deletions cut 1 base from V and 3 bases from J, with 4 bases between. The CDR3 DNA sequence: TGTGCCAGCAGCTTAGACACCAATCAGCCCCAGCATTTT. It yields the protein CASSLDTNQPQHF.

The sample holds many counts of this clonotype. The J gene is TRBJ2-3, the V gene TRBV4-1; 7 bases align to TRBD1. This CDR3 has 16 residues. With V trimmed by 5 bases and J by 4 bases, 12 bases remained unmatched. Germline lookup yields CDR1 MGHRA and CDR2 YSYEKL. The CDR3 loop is CASSSRQGVSADTQYF. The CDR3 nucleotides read TGCGCCAGCAGCTCGCGACAGGGAGTCAGCGCAGATACGCAGTATTTT.